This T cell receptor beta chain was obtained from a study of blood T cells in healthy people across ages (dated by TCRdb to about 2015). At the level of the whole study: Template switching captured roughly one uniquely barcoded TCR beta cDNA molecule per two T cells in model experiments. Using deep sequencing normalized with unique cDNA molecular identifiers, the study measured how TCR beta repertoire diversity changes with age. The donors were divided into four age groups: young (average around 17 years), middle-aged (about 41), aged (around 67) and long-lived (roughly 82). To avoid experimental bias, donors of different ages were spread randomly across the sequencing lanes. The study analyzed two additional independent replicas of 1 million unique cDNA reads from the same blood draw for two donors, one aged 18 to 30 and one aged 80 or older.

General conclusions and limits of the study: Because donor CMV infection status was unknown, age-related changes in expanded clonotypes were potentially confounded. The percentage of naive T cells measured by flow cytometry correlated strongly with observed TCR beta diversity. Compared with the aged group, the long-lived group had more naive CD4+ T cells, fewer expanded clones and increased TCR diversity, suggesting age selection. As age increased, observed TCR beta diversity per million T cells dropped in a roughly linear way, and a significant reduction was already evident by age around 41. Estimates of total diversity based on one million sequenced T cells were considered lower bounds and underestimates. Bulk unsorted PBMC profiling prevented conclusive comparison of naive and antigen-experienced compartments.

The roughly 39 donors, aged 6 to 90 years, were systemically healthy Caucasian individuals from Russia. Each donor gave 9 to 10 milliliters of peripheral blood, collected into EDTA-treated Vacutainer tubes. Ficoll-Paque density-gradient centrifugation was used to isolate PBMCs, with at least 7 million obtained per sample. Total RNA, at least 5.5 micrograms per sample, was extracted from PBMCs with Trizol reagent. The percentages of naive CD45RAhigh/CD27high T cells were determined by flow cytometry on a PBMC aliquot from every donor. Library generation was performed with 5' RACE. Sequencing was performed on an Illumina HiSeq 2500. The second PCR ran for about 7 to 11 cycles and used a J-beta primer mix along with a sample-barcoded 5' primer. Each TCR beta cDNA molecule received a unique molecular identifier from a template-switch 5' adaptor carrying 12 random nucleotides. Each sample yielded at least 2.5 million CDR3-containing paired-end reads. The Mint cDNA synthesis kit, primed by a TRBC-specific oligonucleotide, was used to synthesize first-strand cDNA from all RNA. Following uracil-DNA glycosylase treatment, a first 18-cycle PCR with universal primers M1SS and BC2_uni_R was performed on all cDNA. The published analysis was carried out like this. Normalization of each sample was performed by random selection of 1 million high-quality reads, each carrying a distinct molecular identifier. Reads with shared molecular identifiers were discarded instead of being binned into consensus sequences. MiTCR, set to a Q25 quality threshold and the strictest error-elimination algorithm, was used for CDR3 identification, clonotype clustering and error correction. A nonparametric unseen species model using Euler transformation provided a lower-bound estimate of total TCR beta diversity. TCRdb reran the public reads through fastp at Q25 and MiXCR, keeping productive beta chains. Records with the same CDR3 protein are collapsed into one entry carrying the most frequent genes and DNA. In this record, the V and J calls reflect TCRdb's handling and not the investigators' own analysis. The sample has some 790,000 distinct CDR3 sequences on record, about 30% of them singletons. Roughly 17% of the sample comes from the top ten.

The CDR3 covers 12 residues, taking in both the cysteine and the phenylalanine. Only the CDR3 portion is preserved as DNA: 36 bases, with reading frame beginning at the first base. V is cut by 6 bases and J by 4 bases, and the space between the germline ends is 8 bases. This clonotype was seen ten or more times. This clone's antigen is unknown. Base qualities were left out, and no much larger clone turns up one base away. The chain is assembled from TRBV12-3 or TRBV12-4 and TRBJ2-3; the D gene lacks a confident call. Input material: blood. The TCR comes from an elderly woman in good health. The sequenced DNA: TGTGCCAGCAGCCTGACTTCAGATACGCAGTATTTT. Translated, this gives CASSLTSDTQYF.